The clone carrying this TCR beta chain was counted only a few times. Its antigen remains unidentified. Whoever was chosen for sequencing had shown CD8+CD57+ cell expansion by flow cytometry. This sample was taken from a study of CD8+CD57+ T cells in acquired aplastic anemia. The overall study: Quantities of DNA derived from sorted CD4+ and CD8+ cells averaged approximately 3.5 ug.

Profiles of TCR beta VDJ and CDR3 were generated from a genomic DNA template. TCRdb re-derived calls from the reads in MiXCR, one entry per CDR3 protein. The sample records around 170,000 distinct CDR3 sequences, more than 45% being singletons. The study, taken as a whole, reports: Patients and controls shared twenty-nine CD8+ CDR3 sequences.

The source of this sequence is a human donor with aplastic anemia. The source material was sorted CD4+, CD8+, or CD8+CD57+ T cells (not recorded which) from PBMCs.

This CDR3 reads CASSSTARAYSNQPQHF. The CDR3, as DNA: TGTGCCAGCAGTTCCACTGCTAGGGCGTATAGCAATCAGCCCCAGCATTTT. The chain joins TRBV6-5 to TRBJ1-5; no reliable D call. The CDR3 runs 17 residues. Germline loops: CDR1 MNHEY, CDR2 SVGAGI. V was cut by 4 bases and J by 0 bases, with 16 bases left in between.